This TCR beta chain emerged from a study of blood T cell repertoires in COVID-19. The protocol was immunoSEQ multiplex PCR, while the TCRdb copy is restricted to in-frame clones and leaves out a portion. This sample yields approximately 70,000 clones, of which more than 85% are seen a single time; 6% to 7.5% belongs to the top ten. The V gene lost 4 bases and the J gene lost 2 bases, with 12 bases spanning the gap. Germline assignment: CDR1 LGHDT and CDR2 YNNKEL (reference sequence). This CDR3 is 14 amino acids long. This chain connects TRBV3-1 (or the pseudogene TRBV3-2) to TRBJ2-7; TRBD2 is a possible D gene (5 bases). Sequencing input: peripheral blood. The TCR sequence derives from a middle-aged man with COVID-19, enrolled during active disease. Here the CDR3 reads CASSRTGLPYEQYF. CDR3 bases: TGTGCCAGCAGCCGGACTGGACTTCCCTACGAGCAGTACTTC.